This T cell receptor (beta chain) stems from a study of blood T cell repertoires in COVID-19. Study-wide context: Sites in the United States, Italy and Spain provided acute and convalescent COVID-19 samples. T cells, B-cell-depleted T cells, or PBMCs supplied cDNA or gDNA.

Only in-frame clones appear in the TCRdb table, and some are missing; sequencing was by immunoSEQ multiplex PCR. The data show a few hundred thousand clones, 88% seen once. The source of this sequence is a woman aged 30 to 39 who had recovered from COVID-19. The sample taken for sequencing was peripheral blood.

The CDR3 DNA is TGTGCCAGCAGCGTAGTGTACGTTCAGGGTTCGGTTACCGGGGAGCTGTTTTTT. Its translation is CASSVVYVQGSVTGELFF. The V and J genes are TRBV9 and TRBJ2-2; perhaps TRBD1 as D (5 bases). The V and J ends lost 0 bases and 5 bases respectively, with 20 bases between them. The CDR3 is 18 residues long. Germline V lookup: CDR1 SGDLS, CDR2 YYNGEE.